These T cell receptor beta chains were read from a single sample in a study of cytomegalovirus exposure and HLA in healthy donors. The protocol was immunoSEQ multiplex PCR, while the TCRdb copy is restricted to in-frame clones and leaves out a portion. The table includes about 160,000 clones, 82% detected once. Sequencing was carried out using PBMCs. Every receptor here comes from a girl aged 2 to 10 in good health and CMV-seropositive. The CDR3 runs from the conserved cysteine through the conserved F or W. A D gene is named only where the DNA matches it firmly. Size is omitted from some rows. Given values are once, few, many or a class for expanded clones.

NA,TRBV6-1,NA,TRBJ2-1,TGTGCCAGCAGTGACCACTCCGGACGGGAAGGGCAGTTCTTC,CASSDHSGREGQFF
NA,TRBV13,TRBD1,TRBJ1-1,TGTGCCAGCAGCACGGGACAGGGAATAGCAGCTTTCTTT,CASSTGQGIAAFF
once,TRBV27,TRBD2,TRBJ2-7,TGTGCCAGCAGTTTATCCAGCAGCGGGAGCTCCTACGAGCAGTACTTC,CASSLSSSGSSYEQYF
NA,TRBV7-8,TRBD2,TRBJ2-7,TGTGCCAGCAGCTTAGGCGGGAGCGTAGAGCAGTACTTC,CASSLGGSVEQYF
NA,TRBV5-1,TRBD1,TRBJ2-1,TGCGCCAGCAGCTTGGGGGACAGGATCTTCTCCCACAATGAGCAGTTCTTC,CASSLGDRIFSHNEQFF
few,TRBV5-1,NA,TRBJ1-5,TGCGCCAGCAGCGGTCGGGGTATGGGTCAGCCCCAGCATTTT,CASSGRGMGQPQHF
NA,TRBV4-1,TRBD2,TRBJ2-7,TGCGCCAGCAGCCCTAGCGGGTCCTACGAGCAGTACTTC,CASSPSGSYEQYF
NA,TRBV6-6,TRBD2,TRBJ2-7,TGTGCCAGCAGTTCCCTGCCTGGGACTAGCGCCTACTTC,CASSSLPGTSAYF
NA,TRBV19,NA,TRBJ2-7,TGTGCCAGTCGCGGACTCCCCTACGAGCAGTACTTC,CASRGLPYEQYF
NA,TRBV6-1,TRBD1,TRBJ1-5,TGTGCCAGCAGTGACCCGGGACAGGGAGTACCATATAGCAATCAGCCCCAGCATTTT,CASSDPGQGVPYSNQPQHF
NA,TRBV5-1,TRBD1,TRBJ2-7,TGCGCCAGCGGAAGGGGGCCGAGGGAGCAGTACTTC,CASGRGPREQYF
once,TRBV5-4,NA,TRBJ2-1,TGTGCCAGCAGCTTGACGGGGAATGAGCAGTTCTTC,CASSLTGNEQFF
NA,TRBV28,NA,TRBJ2-7,TGTGCCACTCACGCGAGGGAAGGGAATCCTTTATCCTACGAGCAGTACTTC,CATHAREGNPLSYEQYF
few,TRBV6-1,NA,TRBJ2-5,TGTGCCAGCAGGTACTTACAGGGCGAAGAGACCCAGTACTTC,CASRYLQGEETQYF
NA,TRBV28,NA,TRBJ2-7,TGTGCCAGCAGTTTATTCGGCCAGGGCGTGGGGTACGAGCAGTACTTC,CASSLFGQGVGYEQYF
NA,TRBV5-1,TRBD2,TRBJ2-1,TGCGCCAGCAGCTTGGTAACCGGGACTAGTAGGCATTCGGGCTACAATGAGCAGTTCTTC,CASSLVTGTSRHSGYNEQFF
NA,TRBV7-7,NA,TRBJ2-3,TGTGCTAGCAGCTTAGTAGGGGGAGCCCCAGATACGCAGTATTTT,CASSLVGGAPDTQYF
NA,TRBV28,NA,TRBJ1-4,TGTGCCAGCAGTCAACAGGGAAGACTGTTTTTT,CASSQQGRLFF
NA,TRBV2,NA,TRBJ1-1,TGTGCCAGCAGTGAAGCGCCCCGGACATACACTGAAGCTTTCTTT,CASSEAPRTYTEAFF
few,TRBV5-1,NA,TRBJ1-2,TGCGCCAGCAGCTTGGGGGGGGAAAACTATGGCTACACCTTC,CASSLGGENYGYTF
NA,TRBV7-8,NA,TRBJ2-5,TGTGCCAGCAGCCGCGACAGGGAGGCGAAGACCCAGTACTTC,CASSRDREAKTQYF
NA,TRBV29-1,TRBD2,TRBJ2-3,TGCAGCGTTCAAAGACTAGCGGGGAAAGATACGCAGTATTTT,CSVQRLAGKDTQYF
few,TRBV10-2,NA,TRBJ1-5,TGCGCCAGCAGTGAGTCAGGAGACGGCAATCAGCCCCAGCATTTT,CASSESGDGNQPQHF
NA,TRBV28,TRBD2,TRBJ2-4,TGTGCCAGCAGTTTATACGTAGCGGGAGGATCCAAAAACATTCAGTACTTC,CASSLYVAGGSKNIQYF
NA,TRBV10-3,TRBD1,TRBJ1-5,TGTGCCATCAGCCTCAGGGGGGATAGCAATCAGCCCCAGCATTTT,CAISLRGDSNQPQHF
NA,TRBV4-2,TRBD2,TRBJ2-1,TGTGCCAGCAGCCAGGCCGGGACTAGCGGATACAATGAGCAGTTCTTC,CASSQAGTSGYNEQFF
NA,TRBV25-1,NA,TRBJ2-7,TGTGCCAGCAGTCAATCTTGGGGGGGCGAGTCCTACGAGCAGTACTTC,CASSQSWGGESYEQYF
NA,TRBV4-1,TRBD2,TRBJ2-2,TGCGCCAGCAGCCGCGGGGACGGGAGGGGGACCGGGGAGCTGTTTTTT,CASSRGDGRGTGELFF
NA,TRBV19,TRBD1,TRBJ1-1,TGTGCCAGTAGTATTAAGGGGGCTCCCACCAACACTGAAGCTTTCTTT,CASSIKGAPTNTEAFF
NA,TRBV5-1,TRBD2,TRBJ2-3,TGCGCCAGCAGCTTGGTGCTAGCGGGTACAGATACGCAGTATTTT,CASSLVLAGTDTQYF
NA,TRBV4-2,TRBD2,TRBJ2-1,TGTGCCAGCAGCCAAGATCTGGGGAGGGTAAGCTCCTACAATGAGCAGTTCTTC,CASSQDLGRVSSYNEQFF
NA,TRBV30,NA,TRBJ1-2,TGTGCCTGGATTCTAACAGGGTTTGGCTACACCTTC,CAWILTGFGYTF
NA,TRBV5-1,TRBD1,TRBJ1-1,TGCGCCAGCAGCCTCACAGGGGCTAACACTGAAGCTTTCTTT,CASSLTGANTEAFF
NA,TRBV6-6,TRBD2,TRBJ2-1,TGTGCCAGCAGTCAACTAGCGGGAGAATCCTATGAGCAGTTCTTC,CASSQLAGESYEQFF
NA,TRBV28,TRBD1,TRBJ1-4,TGTGCCAGCGTAAGGGACAGCTATAATGAAAAACTGTTTTTT,CASVRDSYNEKLFF
once,TRBV27,TRBD2,TRBJ2-1,TGTGCCAGCAAAGCGGGAGGTGGGAATGAGCAGTTCTTC,CASKAGGGNEQFF
NA,TRBV28,TRBD1,TRBJ2-7,TGTGCCAGCAGTCGTTACGGGACAGGTCCCTACGAGCAGTACTTC,CASSRYGTGPYEQYF
NA,TRBV5-1,NA,TRBJ1-4,TGCGCCAGCAGCGCCGACGGAGAACGTAATGAAAAACTGTTTTTT,CASSADGERNEKLFF
once,TRBV6-4,TRBD2,TRBJ2-3,TGTGCCAGCAGTTGGGTAGCGGGAGGGGAAAGCGCAGATACGCAGTATTTT,CASSWVAGGESADTQYF
NA,TRBV4-1,NA,TRBJ1-2,TGCGCCAGCAGCCAAAGGGGACACTTCCAAATTAACTATGGCTACACCTTC,CASSQRGHFQINYGYTF
NA,TRBV2,TRBD2,TRBJ2-4,TGTGCCAGCAGGGTTACTAGCGGGAGGGCCAAAAACATTCAGTACTTC,CASRVTSGRAKNIQYF
few,TRBV9,TRBD2,TRBJ2-1,TGTGCCAGCAGCGTAGACGCGGGAGATAGTAAAGAGCAGTTCTTC,CASSVDAGDSKEQFF
NA,TRBV6-5,TRBD1,TRBJ1-2,TGTGCCAGCAGCGACAGGGGCAGGGGGCGCGGCTACACCTTC,CASSDRGRGRGYTF
NA,TRBV30,NA,TRBJ2-7,TGTGCCTGGAGTGGCCAGAAGTACGAGCAGTACTTC,CAWSGQKYEQYF
few,TRBV5-6,NA,TRBJ1-5,TGTGCCAGCAGCTTGGGGGGAGTGCGGGGGGCGACGGATCAGCCCCAGCATTTT,CASSLGGVRGATDQPQHF
NA,TRBV27,NA,TRBJ1-3,TGTGCCAGCAGCCTCAGGGAGGGTGGAAACACCATATATTTT,CASSLREGGNTIYF
NA,TRBV30,TRBD1,TRBJ1-1,TGTGCCTGGAGCCCGGACAGGCCTGAAGCTTTCTTT,CAWSPDRPEAFF
NA,TRBV28,TRBD1,TRBJ1-2,TGTGCCAGCAGCCTTGGGACAGGAGGAGGCTACACCTTC,CASSLGTGGGYTF
NA,TRBV11-2,NA,TRBJ1-1,TGTGCCAGCAGCTTAGACAGAAACACTGAAGCTTTCTTT,CASSLDRNTEAFF
NA,TRBV27,NA,TRBJ2-1,TGTGCCAGCAGTTCATGGAGAAGTGACAGCTCCTACAATGAGCAGTTCTTC,CASSSWRSDSSYNEQFF